This T cell receptor (beta chain) was recovered during a study of tumor-infiltrating lymphocytes in oesophageal squamous cell carcinoma. MiXCR was run by TCRdb on the PCR reads, yielding one entry per CDR3 protein. The table lists 9,500 to 15,000 distinct CDR3 sequences, about 54% of them singletons. Germline loops: CDR1 MNHGY, CDR2 SVAAGI. This CDR3 comprises 14 residues. This clonotype has just one count. This sequence joins TRBV6-9 and TRBJ2-1, with D possibly matching TRBD1 (6 bases). Matching the DNA end better, TRBJ2-7 makes the J call doubtful. This sequence originates from a female donor with esophageal squamous cell carcinoma. Source material: esophageal tumor tissue. The CDR3 DNA sequence: TGTGCCAGCAGTCCCGACAGGAAGGCCTACGAGCAGTACTTC. As protein: CASSPDRKAYEQYF.